Following are 27 T cell receptor beta chains from one sample sequenced in a study of metastatic and nonmetastatic thyroid tumors. Ahead of thyroid surgery, no patient had received treatment of any kind. TCRdb called clones again from the PCR reads with MiXCR. Of over 45,000 clones listed, 22% are singletons. Material for sequencing was blood. These receptors all stem from a male donor with papillary thyroid cancer or a benign thyroid nodule (not recorded which). Some clones in this sample may be carry-over from other donors' samples.

This chain uses TRBV11-2 with TRBJ1-1, with D possibly being TRBD1 (6 bases). In germline, CDR1 is SGHAT, CDR2 FQNNGV. V was cut by 4 bases and J by 10 bases, with 19 bases left in between. The CDR3 runs to 14 residues. CDR3 amino acids: CASSSGQPSSGAFF. The DNA of the CDR3 is TGTGCCAGCAGCTCTGGACAGCCCTCGTCGGGAGCTTTCTTT.

V gene TRBV10-2 combines with J gene TRBJ2-1; the match to TRBD2 covers 10 bases. This CDR3 is built from 15 residues. V was pared by 7 bases and J by 5 bases, with 8 bases of the junction left unmatched. Germline V gene sequence: CDR1 WSHSY, CDR2 SAAADI. The CDR3 sequence is CASNLLAGADNEQFF. CDR3 in DNA: TGCGCCAGCAACCTCCTAGCGGGAGCCGACAATGAGCAGTTCTTC.

By share, this clone counts as medium-sized. This chain connects TRBV7-9 to TRBJ2-2; unclear D gene. Germline V gene sequence: CDR1 SEHNR, CDR2 FQNEAQ (reference sequence). Trimming cost V 1 base and J 2 bases, with 5 bases left between them. This CDR3 region has 14 residues. CDR3 sequence reads: CASSLGENTGELFF. CDR3 nucleotide sequence: TGTGCCAGCAGCTTAGGGGAAAACACCGGGGAGCTGTTTTTT.

This clone appeared a single time. A junction boundary mismatches the germline segment, possibly from a read error. This chain uses TRBV4-1 with TRBJ1-2; a weak D match, TRBD1 (5 bases). CDR1 and CDR2 from the germline V gene are MGHRA and YSYEKL. The CDR3 sequence is 13 residues long. CDR3 DNA: TGCGACAGCAGCCCAAACGGGACTCGTGGCTACACCTTC. It yields the protein CDSSPNGTRGYTF.

Ten or more counts support this clone. The chain couples TRBV19 to TRBJ1-5; possible D gene TRBD1, 6 bases. The CDR3 totals 14 residues. Germline V gene data show CDR1 as LNHDA and CDR2 as SQIVND (reference sequence). The V gene lost 7 bases and the J gene lost 10 bases, with 20 bases spanning the gap. CDR3 loop: CASTLDRTGSPQHF. Here the CDR3 DNA reads TGTGCCAGTACCTTAGACAGGACTGGTTCACCCCAGCATTTT. Looking up the rest from reference TRBV19 and TRBJ1-5 gives the full variable domain: DGGITQSPKYLFRKEGQNVTLSCEQNLNHDAMYWYRQDPGQGLRLIYYSQIVNDFQKGDIAEGYSVSREKKESFPLTVTSAQKNPTAFYLCASTLDRTGSPQHFGDGTRLSIL.

This clone was seen ten or more times. This sequence joins TRBV12-3 or TRBV12-4 and TRBJ1-4, with D perhaps matching TRBD1 (6 bases). CDR3 size: 14 residues. The V gene lost 3 bases and the J gene lost 6 bases, with 11 bases spanning the gap. CDR3: CASSLGGGDEKLFF. In nucleotides, the CDR3 is TGTGCCAGCAGTTTGGGGGGGGGCGATGAAAAACTGTTTTTT.

This clone showed up many times. The chain is built from TRBV6-1 and TRBJ2-1; TRBD1 might be the D (6 bases). There are 13 residues in the CDR3. CDR1 MNHNS and CDR2 SASEGT come from the germline V gene. Trimming pared 6 bases from V and 9 bases from J, leaving 15 bases between. The CDR3 protein is CASRRDNLGEQFF. The CDR3 DNA is TGTGCCAGCAGAAGGGACAACCTCGGTGAGCAGTTCTTC.

By proportion, this clone is medium-sized (0.01 to 0.1%). The genes are TRBV6-2 or TRBV6-3 and TRBJ1-6, with no clear D. This CDR3 region has 15 residues. Looked up from germline, CDR1 is MNHEY and CDR2 is SVGEGT. Trimming cost V 4 bases and J 9 bases, with 16 bases left between them. The CDR3 bases are TGTGCCAGCAGTTTGAACGAGGAGGGAGGTTCACCCCTCCACTTT. This sequence encodes CASSLNEEGGSPLHF.

This clone appeared many times. The V gene is TRBV12-3 or TRBV12-4, the J gene TRBJ1-5; possibly TRBD1 for D (6 bases). Trimming removed 2 bases at V and 7 bases at J, with 9 bases between. The CDR3 is 13 amino acids. The CDR3 is CASSLTGLQPQHF. The CDR3 DNA follows: TGTGCCAGCAGTTTAACAGGGCTGCAGCCCCAGCATTTT.

In its sample, this clone was seen many times. In DNA form, the CDR3 reads TGTGCCAGCAGCTTATTAGGAACGAACACTGAAGCTTTCTTT. It translates to CASSLLGTNTEAFF. The chain links TRBV7-3 to TRBJ1-1; D is ambiguous. Germline assignment: CDR1 SGHTA and CDR2 FQGTGA. CDR3 size: 14 residues. Between the trimmed V and J ends, which lost 2 bases and 1 base, there was a span of 8 bases.

Many counts were recorded for this clone. This chain joins TRBV6-1 and TRBJ1-4, with D possibly matching TRBD1 (6 bases). Trimming stripped 7 bases from V and 0 bases from J, with 21 bases between. CDR1 and CDR2 (germline): MNHNS, SASEGT. This CDR3 has 18 residues. CDR3 residues: CASKQAGVLSATNEKLFF. In DNA, the CDR3 is TGTGCCAGCAAGCAGGCAGGGGTACTTTCTGCAACTAATGAAAAACTGTTTTTT.

This clone was detected many times. V and J are TRBV6-1 and TRBJ2-7; D unresolved. V lost 2 bases and J 0 bases, leaving 11 bases between the germline ends. CDR1 MNHNS and CDR2 SASEGT come from the germline V gene. This CDR3 comprises 15 residues. CDR3 nucleotide sequence: TGTGCCAGCAGTGAATCAGGCATAAGCTCCTACGAGCAGTACTTC. It is translated as CASSESGISSYEQYF.

At least ten counts were recorded for this clone. The V gene is TRBV6-1, the J gene TRBJ2-7; D is perhaps TRBD1 or TRBD2 (5 bases each). Germline assignment: CDR1 MNHNS and CDR2 SASEGT. V was trimmed by 5 bases and J by 2 bases, leaving 13 bases between them. The CDR3 runs 14 residues. CDR3 amino acids: CASSPYPGPYEQYF. CDR3 in DNA: TGTGCCAGCAGTCCCTATCCGGGACCCTACGAGCAGTACTTC.

The CDR3 loop is CASSLFIPRVGSPLHF. The CDR3 region has the DNA TGTGCCAGCAGTTTATTCATCCCGCGGGTTGGATCTCCCCTCCACTTT. V and J are TRBV27 and TRBJ1-6; D uncertain. CDR1 is MNHEY, CDR2 SMNVEV, per germline (reference sequence). The CDR3 has 16 residues. V shed 1 base and J shed 13 bases, with 20 bases lying between them.

This clone turned up a few times. The chain links TRBV12-3 or TRBV12-4 to TRBJ1-6, with D unresolved. The CDR3 extends over 12 amino acids. V lost 3 bases to trimming and J lost 9 bases, with 6 bases between them. CDR3: CASSFQFSPLHF. The CDR3 nucleotides read TGTGCCAGCAGTTTTCAGTTTTCACCCCTCCACTTT.

This clone was seen repeatedly, ten times or more. The gene calls are TRBV11-3 and TRBJ2-1, with D perhaps TRBD1 (6 bases). Between the trimmed V and J ends, which lost 5 bases and 7 bases, there was a span of 12 bases. Germline V gene lookup returns CDR1 SGHNT and CDR2 YENEEA. This CDR3 has 13 residues. CDR3 DNA sequence: TGTGCCAGCAGCGTGGGACACGTGAATGAGCAGTTCTTC. Amino acid sequence: CASSVGHVNEQFF.

This clone was counted at least ten times. V usage is TRBV5-1 and J usage is TRBJ2-5, with D perhaps given as TRBD1 or TRBD2 (6 bases each). Germline V gene lookup returns CDR1 SGHRS and CDR2 YFSETQ. This CDR3 is built from 14 residues. V gave up 5 bases and J gave up 5 bases, with 16 bases separating them. The CDR3 DNA is TGCGCCAGCAGAGACGTGGGGGGCATGGAGACCCAGTACTTC. Protein sequence: CASRDVGGMETQYF.

The V call is TRBV30, the J call TRBJ2-7; tentative D call: TRBD2 (5 bases). V lost 3 bases and J 6 bases, leaving 15 bases between the germline ends. Germline-derived CDR1 and CDR2 are GTSNPN and SVGIG (reference sequence). The CDR3 is 13 amino acids. The CDR3 DNA sequence: TGTGCCTGGAGAGCCCCCGGACGGGGCGAGCAGTACTTC. Its translation: CAWRAPGRGEQYF.

CDR3 region: CSATRDRDGYTF. CDR3 DNA: TGCAGTGCTACGCGGGACAGGGATGGCTACACCTTC. The chain employs TRBV20-1 and TRBJ1-2; 9 bases are a match to TRBD1. CDR1 and CDR2 (germline): DFQATT, SNEGSKA (reference sequence). V shed 4 bases and J 6 bases; nucleotides not matched to a gene: 3. CDR3 size: 12 residues.

There are a few counts of this clone. The chain combines TRBV28 with TRBJ1-6; D perhaps matches TRBD1 (6 bases). V was clipped by 8 bases and J by 4 bases, with 12 bases between them. The CDR3 totals 14 residues. Germline assignment: CDR1 MDHEN and CDR2 SYDVKM. CDR3 loop: CASHRAQYNSPLHF. In DNA form, the CDR3 reads TGTGCCAGCCACAGGGCCCAGTATAATTCACCCCTCCACTTT.

In this sample, this clone turned up many times. The chain joins TRBV27 to TRBJ2-1, with 9 bases lining up with TRBD1. The CDR3 loop spans 15 amino acids. V trimming: 4 bases; J trimming: 5 bases; junction bases outside the gene matches: 6. From germline, CDR1 is MNHEY and CDR2 SMNVEV (reference sequence). CDR3 DNA sequence: TGTGCCAGCAGTTGGTGGGACAGGGCGAACAATGAGCAGTTCTTC. This sequence encodes CASSWWDRANNEQFF.

Details on this clone: At one boundary the junction diverges from the germline segment, which might be a read error. V is TRBV18 and J is TRBJ2-7; D is possibly TRBD1 (6 bases). Germline V gene lookup returns CDR1 KGHSH and CDR2 LQKENI. CDR3 length: 13 residues. CDR3 protein: CANSPQGEHEQYF. The CDR3 nucleotides read TGTGCCAACTCACCACAGGGTGAACACGAGCAGTACTTC.

Written as DNA, the CDR3 is TGTGCCAGCAGCGGGCGGTCAGGGGAACTGAATTCACCCCTCCACTTT. It specifies CASSGRSGELNSPLHF. This chain links TRBV14 with TRBJ1-6; weak D call: TRBD1 (6 bases). There are 16 residues in the CDR3. The germline V gene has CDR1 SGHDN and CDR2 FVKESK. V dropped 5 bases and J dropped 7 bases, with 18 bases sitting between them.

V usage is TRBV30 and J usage is TRBJ2-7; D might be TRBD2 (5 bases). The germline gives CDR1 GTSNPN, CDR2 SVGIG (reference sequence). Trimming left V 0 bases short and J 0 bases short, with 9 bases between. This CDR3 comprises 14 residues. The DNA of the CDR3 is TGTGCCTGGAGTGTAACAACTAGCTCCTACGAGCAGTACTTC. This sequence encodes CAWSVTTSSYEQYF.

This clone was counted ten times or more. V gene TRBV2 combines with J gene TRBJ2-7; weak D call: TRBD1 (6 bases). Germline V gene data show CDR1 as SNHLY and CDR2 as FYNNEI. Trimming took 7 bases from V and 3 from J, leaving 16 bases between them. This CDR3 has 14 amino acids. The CDR3 nucleotides are TGTGCCAGCACCCGGGACACGTCCAGCTACGAGCAGTACTTC. Protein product: CASTRDTSSYEQYF.

There are many counts of this clone. A much larger clone differs by one base, so this may be a read error. This CDR3 is also generated by other DNA sequences in the sample. J is TRBJ2-7 and V is TRBV5-1, with D tentatively TRBD2 (6 bases). CDR3 size: 12 residues. The V and J ends lost 2 bases and 5 bases respectively, with 8 bases between them. The germline CDR1 and CDR2 sequences are SGHRS and YFSETQ. Written as DNA, the CDR3 is TGCGCCAGCAGCTTCGGCGGGGACGAGCAGTACTTC. Translated, it gives CASSFGGDEQYF.

The gene calls are TRBV7-8 and TRBJ1-2; D remains unclear. V shed 1 base and J shed 0 bases, with 18 bases lying between them. This CDR3 has 18 amino acids. The germline gives CDR1 SGHVS, CDR2 FQNEAQ. The CDR3 nucleotides are TGTGCCAGCAGCTTAGAAGTAGGTTGGGAGGCAGCTAACTATGGCTACACCTTC. This sequence encodes CASSLEVGWEAANYGYTF.